A single sample is the source of the 27 T cell receptor beta chains below, sequenced in a study of blood T cells in healthy people across ages. It was with a sample-barcoded 5' primer and a J-beta primer mix that a second PCR of about 7 to 12 cycles was run. Using its own MiXCR run on the 5' RACE reads, TCRdb lists one record per CDR3 protein. Of fewer than 1,000,000 distinct CDR3 sequences in the sample, around two fifths were seen once. The sequenced material came from blood. The receptors stem from a man aged 55 to 70 in good health.

As for this clonotype: A much more abundant neighbour one base away suggests this may be a read error. The chain has TRBV3-1 and TRBJ2-1; 7 positions agree with TRBD2. Gene TRBJ2-7 matches the end of the DNA better, so the J call may be wrong. The CDR3 contains 14 residues. Germline CDR1 reads LGHDT; CDR2 reads YNNKEL (reference sequence). The CDR3 here is CASSRDWEGNEQYF. Here the CDR3 DNA reads TGTGCCAGCAGCCGAGATTGGGAGGGGAACGAGCAGTACTTC.

V gene TRBV7-2 combines with J gene TRBJ2-5, with TRBD2 matching over 16 bases. V gave up 5 bases and J gave up 4 bases; unmatched junction bases: 7. The CDR3 has 17 amino acids. Per germline, CDR1 SGHTA and CDR2 FQGNSA. CDR3 coding DNA: TGTGCCAGCAGCCTAGGGACTAGCGGGGGGGTCCGAGAGACCCAGTACTTC. Translated: CASSLGTSGGVRETQYF.

This clonotype was recorded a few times. The chain recombines TRBV15 with TRBJ2-1; D gene uncertain. This CDR3 is built from 12 residues. V was cut by 5 bases and J by 4 bases, with 6 bases left in between. The V gene's germline CDR1 is LNHNV and CDR2 YYDKDF (reference sequence). The CDR3 DNA reads as TGTGCCACCAGCGCGGTATACAATGAGCAGTTCTTC. Its protein product is CATSAVYNEQFF.

V and J are TRBV18 and TRBJ2-7, with D maybe TRBD1 (5 bases). The CDR3 sequence is 14 residues long. Between the trimmed V and J ends, which lost 0 bases and 0 bases, there was a span of 6 bases. CDR1 KGHSH and CDR2 LQKENI come from the germline V gene. This chain's CDR3 is CASSPPGASYEQYF. CDR3 bases: TGTGCCAGCTCACCACCAGGGGCCTCCTACGAGCAGTACTTC.

This chain connects TRBV3-1 to TRBJ2-7, with D perhaps TRBD1 (5 bases). This CDR3 has 13 residues. V dropped 1 base and J dropped 5 bases, with 9 bases sitting between them. Germline CDR1 is LGHDT and CDR2 is YNNKEL (reference sequence). CDR3 nucleotides: TGTGCCAGCAGCCAAGGAGACAGAAACGAGCAGTACTTC. This encodes CASSQGDRNEQYF.

The V and J genes are TRBV5-1 and TRBJ2-1, with 10 positions matching TRBD2. CDR3 length: 17 residues. Germline V gene sequence: CDR1 SGHRS, CDR2 YFSETQ. With V trimmed by 1 base and J by 0 bases, 4 bases remained unmatched. CDR3 protein: CASSLLAGASSYNEQFF. The CDR3 DNA sequence: TGCGCCAGCAGCTTGCTAGCGGGGGCTAGCTCCTACAATGAGCAGTTCTTC.

This clonotype was detected only a few times. This chain links TRBV20-1 with TRBJ2-4; 9 bases line up with TRBD1. The end of the DNA fits TRBJ2-7 better, so the J call may be wrong. The germline gives CDR1 DFQATT, CDR2 SNEGSKA (reference sequence). The CDR3 consists of 13 residues. CDR3 sequence: CSARADRGYEQYF. CDR3 in DNA: TGCAGTGCTAGGGCGGACAGGGGTTACGAGCAGTACTTC.

In nucleotides, the CDR3 is TGTGCCAGCACCATACTAGCGGGAGGTCGGAATGAGCAGTTCTTC. Translated, it gives CASTILAGGRNEQFF. The chain joins TRBV7-9 to TRBJ2-1; 12 bases match TRBD2. The V and J ends lost 7 bases and 7 bases, in that order; junction bases with no gene match: 8. The CDR3 totals 15 residues. Germline V lookup: CDR1 SEHNR, CDR2 FQNEAQ (reference sequence).

The chain uses TRBV6-5 and TRBJ1-2; D not certain. Germline CDR1 reads MNHEY; CDR2 reads SVGAGI. The CDR3 sequence is 13 residues long. V was shortened by 5 bases and J by 4 bases, with 11 bases between the two germline ends. The CDR3 protein is CASSDGLFYGYTF. In nucleotides, the CDR3 is TGTGCCAGCAGTGATGGCTTATTCTATGGCTACACCTTC.

This clonotype was detected a few times. The gene calls are TRBV5-1 and TRBJ2-1; the match to TRBD2 covers 11 bases. Germline lookup yields CDR1 SGHRS and CDR2 YFSETQ. This CDR3 region has 20 residues. V dropped 4 bases and J dropped 0; count of bases not matched to a gene: 15. The CDR3 DNA reads TGCGCCAGCAGCCTACCTCCACTAGCGGGGGATCCCAACTCCTACAATGAGCAGTTCTTC. This translates into CASSLPPLAGDPNSYNEQFF.

Only a few counts were recorded for this clonotype. The chain combines TRBV6-6 with TRBJ1-2; TRBD1 matches at 9 bases. With V trimmed by 7 bases and J by 3 bases, 6 bases remained unmatched. The CDR3 is made up of 14 amino acids. Germline CDR1 is MNHNY and CDR2 is SVGAGI (reference sequence). The CDR3 region is CASMLGQGHYGYTF. As DNA, the CDR3 is TGTGCCAGCATGCTGGGACAGGGACACTATGGCTACACCTTC.

This rearrangement joins TRBV21-1 to TRBJ1-2; the table gives TRBD1 as D, unverified against the DNA. TRBV21-1 is a recognized pseudogene. CDR3 length equals 14 residues. CDR3 amino acids: CASSKSGTDYGYTF. As DNA, the CDR3 is TGTGCCAGCAGCAAATCAGGGACAGACTATGGCTACACCTTC.

This clonotype occurred once. The CDR3 nucleotides read TGTGCCAGCACCAATCGTCCCAGCGGGGGTGAGACCCAGTACTTC. Its protein product is CASTNRPSGGETQYF. The chain recombines TRBV6-5 with TRBJ2-5, with 8 bases matching TRBD2. Germline CDR1 reads MNHEY; CDR2 reads SVGAGI. V shed 7 bases and J 5 bases; nucleotides not matched to a gene: 12. This CDR3 spans 15 amino acids.

The CDR3 DNA reads TGCGCCAGCAGCCAAGATGGACAGGGGGTTGGAGATACGCAGTATTTT. Amino acid sequence: CASSQDGQGVGDTQYF. This chain uses TRBV4-3 with TRBJ2-3; 10 bases map to TRBD1. The ends lost 0 bases at V and 5 bases at J; junction bases unmatched: 5. Germline CDR1 and CDR2: LGHNA and YSLEER. The CDR3 length is 16 residues.

The genes are TRBV7-6 and TRBJ2-7, with D possibly being TRBD1 (6 bases). The CDR3 has 12 residues. The germline gives CDR1 SGHVS, CDR2 FNYEAQ. With 10 bases removed from V and 3 bases from J, the gap between germline ends came to 13 bases. The CDR3 sequence is CANPGQLYEQYF. The CDR3 DNA reads as TGTGCCAACCCAGGACAGCTCTACGAGCAGTACTTC. Supplemented by reference TRBV7-6 and TRBJ2-7, the full variable domain reads GAGVSQSPRYKVTKRGQDVALRCDPISGHVSLYWYRQALGQGPEFLTYFNYEAQQDKSGLPNDRFSAERPEGSISTLTIQRTEQRDSAMYRCANPGQLYEQYFGPGTRLTVT.

The V gene is TRBV7-3, the J gene TRBJ2-1, with TRBD2 matching 14 bases. V was pared by 4 bases and J by 6 bases, with 8 bases of the junction left unmatched. The CDR3 loop spans 17 amino acids. Germline-derived CDR1 and CDR2 are SGHTA and FQGTGA. CDR3 coding DNA: TGTGCCAGCAGCTCATCGGGACTAGCGGGGGCGGTCAATGAGCAGTTCTTC. It is translated as CASSSSGLAGAVNEQFF.

The chain carries TRBV20-1 and TRBJ1-2; D is uncertain. The germline V gene has CDR1 DFQATT and CDR2 SNEGSKA (reference sequence). V was cut by 3 bases and J by 0 bases, with 14 bases left in between. The length of the CDR3 is 15 residues. This CDR3 reads CSASPLGSPNYGYTF. The CDR3 DNA reads TGCAGTGCTAGCCCTTTGGGGTCACCTAACTATGGCTACACCTTC.

V and J are TRBV5-1 and TRBJ1-4, with 7 bases fitting TRBD1. This CDR3 region has 16 residues. In germline, CDR1 is SGHRS, CDR2 YFSETQ. J gave up 7 bases and V 3 bases, and 12 bases lay outside the gene matches. This CDR3 is CASSWTGGTEGEKLFF. The CDR3 coding sequence is TGCGCCAGCAGCTGGACCGGAGGGACAGAGGGTGAAAAACTGTTTTTT.

The chain has TRBV5-6 and TRBJ2-5; D unresolved. The J call could be wrong; TRBJ2-7 is a better fit for the DNA end. Per germline, CDR1 SGHDT and CDR2 YYEEEE. The CDR3 is 15 amino acids. The CDR3 DNA follows: TGTGCCAGCAGCTTGGGCCCTGGATGGGAACGCGAGCAGTACTTC. Encoded protein: CASSLGPGWEREQYF.

Only a few counts were recorded for this clonotype. This sequence joins TRBV7-2 and TRBJ2-5; D may be TRBD2 (5 bases). Germline lookup yields CDR1 SGHTA and CDR2 FQGNSA. The CDR3 covers 15 residues. V lost 2 bases, J lost 5 bases, and 15 bases lay in between. CDR3 protein: CASSLRPGNWETQYF. For the CDR3, the DNA is TGTGCCAGCAGCTTAAGACCCGGGAATTGGGAGACCCAGTACTTC.

The sample holds a few counts of this clonotype. V and J are TRBV7-9 and TRBJ2-1; possibly TRBD1 or TRBD2 for D (6 bases each). Germline CDR1 SEHNR, CDR2 FQNEAQ (reference sequence). CDR3 length: 15 residues. With 5 bases removed from V and 2 bases from J, the gap between germline ends came to 13 bases. DNA for the CDR3: TGTGCCAGCAGCCACCCGAGGGGGGCCTACAATGAGCAGTTCTTC. Protein product: CASSHPRGAYNEQFF.

The chain joins TRBV5-1 to TRBJ1-1; unclear D gene. Germline-derived CDR1 and CDR2 are SGHRS and YFSETQ. This CDR3 has 16 residues. Trimming cost V 2 bases and J 0 bases, with 14 bases left between them. This CDR3 reads CASSLVGGPMNTEAFF. The CDR3 DNA reads as TGCGCCAGCAGCTTAGTCGGTGGGCCCATGAACACTGAAGCTTTCTTT.

Ten or more counts support this clonotype. This chain links TRBV7-2 with TRBJ2-5; D is uncertain. Germline V CDR1 and CDR2: SGHTA, FQGNSA. V was clipped by 1 base and J by 5 bases, with 11 bases between them. The CDR3 spans 14 residues. Here the CDR3 DNA reads TGTGCCAGCAGCTTAGAACTTGTAGGGGAGACCCAGTACTTC. Protein: CASSLELVGETQYF.

This clonotype was counted between two and nine times. The chain carries TRBV3-1 and TRBJ1-6; D call uncertain. The CDR3 has 12 residues. V lost 2 bases and J 7 bases, leaving 3 bases between the germline ends. The germline V gene has CDR1 LGHDT and CDR2 YNNKEL (reference sequence). The CDR3 here is CASSQPNSPLHF. In DNA, the CDR3 is TGTGCCAGCAGCCAACCCAATTCACCCCTCCACTTT.

This clonotype was picked up a small number of times. The chain couples TRBV6-5 to TRBJ2-7; 11 bases are shared with TRBD2. Germline CDR1 is MNHEY and CDR2 is SVGAGI. This CDR3 has 16 amino acids. The trim removed 6 bases at V and 4 bases at J, leaving 11 bases unmatched. CDR3 region: CASSLYSGGAEYEQYF. The CDR3 nucleotides are TGTGCCAGCAGCCTATATAGCGGGGGGGCCGAATACGAGCAGTACTTC.

The CDR3 sequence is CASGGLANNEQFF. The CDR3 DNA sequence: TGCGCCAGCGGCGGGCTGGCAAACAATGAGCAGTTCTTC. The chain employs TRBV5-1 and TRBJ2-1, with a tentative D call TRBD2 (5 bases). With 7 bases removed from V and 5 bases from J, the gap between germline ends came to 13 bases. CDR3 size: 13 residues. The germline V gene encodes CDR1 SGHRS and CDR2 YFSETQ.

CDR3 region: CASSLVGPLHF. The CDR3 nucleotides read TGTGCCAGCAGCTTGGTGGGTCCCCTCCACTTT. The chain combines TRBV5-8 with TRBJ1-6; D gene uncertain. The CDR3 has 11 residues. CDR1 and CDR2 from the germline V gene are SGHTS and YDEGEE. V gave up 0 bases and J gave up 13 bases, with 5 bases separating them.